This TCR beta chain was recorded in a study of PD-1 blockade in classical Hodgkin lymphoma. Time point in this sample: cycle 4 day 1 (C4D1), after more than five weeks of nivolumab. Brentuximab vedotin exposure varied among the patients, all of whom had relapsed after autologous stem cell transplantation. The germline V gene has CDR1 SEHNR and CDR2 FQNEAQ (reference sequence). This CDR3 spans 12 amino acids. Trimming took 0 bases from V and 14 from J; bases not matched to a gene: 2. Only in-frame clones appear in the TCRdb table, and some are missing; sequencing was by immunoSEQ multiplex PCR. The table includes over 50,000 clones, about 85% detected once.

Sequencing was performed on peripheral blood mononuclear cells (PBMCs), taken before the fourth cycle of nivolumab. J is TRBJ2-1 and V is TRBV7-9; 9 bases match TRBD1. The clonotype comes from a human donor with classical Hodgkin lymphoma. CDR3 sequence: CASSLAQGAKFF. DNA for the CDR3: TGTGCCAGCAGCTTAGCACAGGGGGCAAAGTTCTTC.